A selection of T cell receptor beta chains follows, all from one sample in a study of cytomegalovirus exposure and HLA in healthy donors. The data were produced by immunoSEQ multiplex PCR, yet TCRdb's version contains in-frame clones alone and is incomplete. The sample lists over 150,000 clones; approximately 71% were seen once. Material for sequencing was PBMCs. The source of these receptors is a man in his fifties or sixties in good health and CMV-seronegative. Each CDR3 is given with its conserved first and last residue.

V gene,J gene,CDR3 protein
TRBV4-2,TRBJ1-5,CASSPAPGVQPQHF
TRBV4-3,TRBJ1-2,CASSQRQGAYGYTF
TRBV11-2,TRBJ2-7,CASSLTQGQGLEQYF
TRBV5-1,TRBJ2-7,CASSFTGRSEEQYF
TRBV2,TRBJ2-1,CASSFGGGPYNEQFF
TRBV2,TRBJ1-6,CASTGQGGGNSPLHF
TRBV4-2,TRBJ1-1,CASSHERSEAFF
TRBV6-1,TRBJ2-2,CASSGAGGLNTGELFF
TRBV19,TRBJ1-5,CASNDRINQPQHF
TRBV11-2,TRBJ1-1,CASSTGQGSTEAFF
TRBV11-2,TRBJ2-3,CASSLFRTDTQYF
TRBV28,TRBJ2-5,CASSSPGRRGKETQYF
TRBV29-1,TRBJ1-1,CSSRQGWNTEAFF
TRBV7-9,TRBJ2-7,CASSPLPGGQGAYEQYF
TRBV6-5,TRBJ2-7,CASSDTGTGDYEQYF
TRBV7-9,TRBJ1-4,CASSLSGGTVNEKLFF
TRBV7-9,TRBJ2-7,CSSSLGGGYEQYF
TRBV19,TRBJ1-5,CASSPSDRGSNQPQHF
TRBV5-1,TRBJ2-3,CASSGGGLAGPTDTQYF
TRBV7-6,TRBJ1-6,CASSQEGGNSPLHF
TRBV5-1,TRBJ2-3,CASSSSPGQGSTDTQYF
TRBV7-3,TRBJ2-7,CASSLRPSGGKETYEQYF
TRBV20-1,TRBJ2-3,CSAPSGATQYF
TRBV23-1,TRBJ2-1,CARALQWDRSYNEQFF
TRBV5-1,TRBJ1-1,CASSLGQGGTEAFF
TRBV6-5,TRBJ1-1,CASSYGERATEAFF
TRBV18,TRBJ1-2,CASSPPGQGGNYGYTF
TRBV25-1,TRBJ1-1,CASSSPGQLNTEAFF
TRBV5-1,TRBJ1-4,CASARGTNEKLFF
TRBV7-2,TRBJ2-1,CASSLNGQGSLQSSGEQFF
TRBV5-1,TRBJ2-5,CASRVEGAVETQYF
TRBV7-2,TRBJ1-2,CASSSWGGETNYGYTF
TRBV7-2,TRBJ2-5,CASSLGASGGQETQYF
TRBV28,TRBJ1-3,CASSRIGGYSGNTIYF
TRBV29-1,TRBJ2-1,CSVELGGGYNEQFF
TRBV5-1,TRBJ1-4,CASSPQGGLSGEKLFF
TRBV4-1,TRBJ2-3,CASSPGEGGTDTQYF
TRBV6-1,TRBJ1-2,CASSRTDVANYGYTF
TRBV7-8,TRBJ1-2,CASSLVRTGQNYGYTF
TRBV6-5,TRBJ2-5,CASSPQGRGTQYF
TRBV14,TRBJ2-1,CATLGVSYNEQFF
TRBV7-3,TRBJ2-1,CASSPWLGQGAPVFF
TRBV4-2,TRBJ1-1,CASRDWTADGEAFF
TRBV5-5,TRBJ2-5,CASSFRSQETQYF
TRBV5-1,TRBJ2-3,CASSFRDFDTQYF
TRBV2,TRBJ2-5,CASRVGGETQYF
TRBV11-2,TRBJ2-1,CASSLDGGGAGDEQFF
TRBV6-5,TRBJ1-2,CASRQPGTASYGYTF
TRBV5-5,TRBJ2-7,CASSLSVGVQGSYEQYF
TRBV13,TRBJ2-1,CASSFPLLIQIHEQFF
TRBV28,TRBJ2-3,CASSTGTGPTDTQYF
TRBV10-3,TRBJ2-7,CAISESQAGPYEQYF
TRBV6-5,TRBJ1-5,CASSAFREANQPQHF
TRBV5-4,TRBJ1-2,CASSPDRDQGYGYTF
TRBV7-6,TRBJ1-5,CASSLGARNQPQHF
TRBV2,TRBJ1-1,CASSPTGTPGTEAFF
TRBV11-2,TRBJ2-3,CASSRTSGGKEDTQYF
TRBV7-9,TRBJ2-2,CASSSTSTGELFF
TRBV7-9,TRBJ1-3,CASSLGTVAGNTIYF
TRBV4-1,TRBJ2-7,CASSQVASGAYEQYF